This is a list of T cell receptor beta chains from one sample in a study of beta chain features in type 1 diabetes. Libraries were prepared by immunoSEQ multiplex PCR; TCRdb keeps only in-frame clonotypes and omits some of them. The top ten clones hold more than 0.45% of a sample with 150,000 to 200,000 clones, around 8% of them seen once. What was sequenced was central memory CD4+ T cells from blood. These receptors originate from a young woman with type 1 diabetes. Each CDR3 is given with its conserved first and last residue. D genes are given only for firm matches. The size entry is marked missing in some rows and otherwise reads once, few, many or a size class.

CDR3	DNA	size	D	V	J
CASSQDLGASVYQETQYF	TGCGCCAGCAGCCAAGATTTGGGTGCTAGCGTGTACCAAGAGACCCAGTACTTC	few	-	TRBV4-3	TRBJ2-5
CATSRANTGEELFF	TGTGCCACCAGCAGAGCTAACACCGGGGAGGAGCTGTTTTTT	few	-	TRBV15	TRBJ2-2
CSVAGLAGGTDEQFF	TGCAGCGTTGCGGGACTAGCGGGAGGCACGGATGAGCAGTTCTTC	many	TRBD2	TRBV29-1	TRBJ2-1
CASRGQGAEGYTF	TGTGCCAGCAGGGGACAGGGGGCGGAGGGCTACACCTTC	-	TRBD1	TRBV6-1	TRBJ1-2
CASGRADTNTQYF	TGTGCTAGTGGTCGCGCTGACACGAATACGCAGTATTTT	few	-	TRBV12-5	TRBJ2-3
CASSPGTGHETQYF	TGTGCCAGCAGCCCAGGGACAGGGCATGAGACCCAGTACTTC	-	TRBD1	TRBV7-3	TRBJ2-5
CASSGLSSGGSTDTQYF	TGTGCCAGCAGTGGACTGTCTAGCGGGGGGAGCACAGATACGCAGTATTTT	-	TRBD2	TRBV7-2	TRBJ2-3
CSVRQGSLDEQYF	TGCAGCGTTCGACAGGGGTCACTCGACGAGCAGTACTTC	-	TRBD1	TRBV29-1	TRBJ2-7
CASSFWTSWADTQYF	TGTGCCAGCAGCTTTTGGACTAGCTGGGCAGATACGCAGTATTTT	-	TRBD2	TRBV13	TRBJ2-3
CASSLGGRADTQYF	TGTGCCAGCAGCTTAGGAGGGCGAGCAGATACGCAGTATTTT	-	-	TRBV11-3	TRBJ2-3
CASSLLRGADNEQFF	TGTGCCAGCAGCTTGCTGCGGGGGGCGGACAATGAGCAGTTCTTC	-	TRBD2	TRBV5-4	TRBJ2-1
CASSLQGQGYGYTF	TGTGCCAGCAGCCTACAGGGTCAGGGCTATGGCTACACCTTC	few	-	TRBV5-6	TRBJ1-2
CASSPSTGGPIQYF	TGTGCCAGCAGCCCGTCGACAGGGGGCCCTATTCAGTACTTC	-	TRBD1	TRBV7-2	TRBJ2-4
CAWSVSGVSYEQYF	TGTGCCTGGAGTGTTTCGGGGGTGAGCTACGAGCAGTACTTC	few	-	TRBV30	TRBJ2-7
CASSGTGTGQNTIYF	TGTGCCAGCAGTGGAACAGGGACAGGGCAAAACACCATATATTTT	-	TRBD1	TRBV6-5	TRBJ1-3
CASSSETAGGGYTF	TGTGCCAGCAGCTCCGAAACGGCAGGGGGAGGCTACACCTTC	-	TRBD1	TRBV7-3	TRBJ1-2
CASSVARVDTEAFF	TGTGCCAGCAGCGTAGCACGGGTGGACACTGAAGCTTTCTTT	few	-	TRBV9	TRBJ1-1
CASSLDGTVNYGYTF	TGTGCCAGCAGTCTGGACGGGACAGTTAACTATGGCTACACCTTC	-	TRBD1	TRBV28	TRBJ1-2
CASSPGLGGFQETQYF	TGTGCCAGCAGCCCTGGACTAGGCGGGTTTCAAGAGACCCAGTACTTC	few	TRBD2	TRBV5-4	TRBJ2-5
CASSPGTGTSGRISDTQYF	TGTGCCAGCAGCCCCGGGACAGGGACTAGCGGGAGGATTTCCGATACGCAGTATTTT	-	TRBD2	TRBV7-2	TRBJ2-3
CASSPGQGPEQYF	TGCGCCAGCAGCCCGGGACAGGGACCCGAGCAGTACTTC	-	TRBD1	TRBV5-1	TRBJ2-7
CAWRRQGNGELFF	TGTGCCTGGAGGAGACAGGGGAACGGGGAGCTGTTTTTT	few	TRBD1	TRBV30	TRBJ2-2
CASSQQGVTGELFF	TGTGCCAGCAGCCAACAGGGGGTCACCGGGGAGCTGTTTTTT	few	TRBD1	TRBV14	TRBJ2-2
CSLARYEQYF	TGCAGCCTAGCGAGATACGAGCAGTACTTC	few	-	TRBV29-1	TRBJ2-7
CASSVGAGVYEQYF	TGTGCCAGCAGTGTAGGGGCGGGAGTGTACGAGCAGTACTTC	-	TRBD2	TRBV25-1	TRBJ2-7
CASSLEGGTYNEQFF	TGTGCCAGCAGCTTAGAGGGAGGCACCTACAATGAGCAGTTCTTC	-	-	TRBV11-2	TRBJ2-1
CASGDFTDTQYF	TGTGCCAGCGGAGACTTCACAGATACGCAGTATTTT	few	-	TRBV6-5	TRBJ2-3
CASSLREANYGYTF	TGCGCCAGCAGCTTAAGGGAGGCTAACTATGGCTACACCTTC	-	-	TRBV5-1	TRBJ1-2
CASSLGHGTEAFF	TGTGCCAGCAGCTTAGGACACGGCACTGAAGCTTTCTTT	few	-	TRBV7-8	TRBJ1-1
CASSQDLPAGSTQYF	TGCGCCAGCAGCCAAGATCTACCGGCGGGGTCGACCCAGTACTTC	few	-	TRBV4-3	TRBJ2-5
CASSTVAGGNTGELFF	TGTGCCAGCAGTACAGTAGCGGGAGGGAACACCGGGGAGCTGTTTTTT	few	TRBD2	TRBV27	TRBJ2-2